This T cell receptor (beta chain) came from a study of radiotherapy plus CTLA-4 blockade in lung cancer. Study information: Overall, around 19% of patients showed an objective response, while approximately 28% attained disease control. Study observations and caveats: Best predicting response, reportedly, were early blood T cell clone dynamics, with interferon-beta. An expansion of tumor-derived TCR clones occurred in blood after radiotherapy plus ipilimumab.

Germline values: CDR1 SGHVS, CDR2 FQNEAQ. Trimming removed 4 bases from V and 5 bases from J; junction bases left unmatched: 5. The CDR3 extends over 15 amino acids. Notes on this clone: Its antigen is as yet unknown.

Only in-frame clones appear in the TCRdb table, and some are missing; sequencing was by immunoSEQ multiplex PCR. The table records about 31,000 clones, under 85% of them present only once. The chain is built from TRBV7-8 and TRBJ2-3; 11 bases map to TRBD2. The sequences come from peripheral blood, collected from a patient treated with radiotherapy plus ipilimumab. The clonotype was recovered from a human donor with non-small cell lung cancer whose response to radiotherapy plus ipilimumab could not be evaluated. This CDR3 is CASSSLSGRGDTQYF. The CDR3 bases are TGTGCCAGCAGCTCCCTTAGCGGGAGGGGAGATACGCAGTATTTT.